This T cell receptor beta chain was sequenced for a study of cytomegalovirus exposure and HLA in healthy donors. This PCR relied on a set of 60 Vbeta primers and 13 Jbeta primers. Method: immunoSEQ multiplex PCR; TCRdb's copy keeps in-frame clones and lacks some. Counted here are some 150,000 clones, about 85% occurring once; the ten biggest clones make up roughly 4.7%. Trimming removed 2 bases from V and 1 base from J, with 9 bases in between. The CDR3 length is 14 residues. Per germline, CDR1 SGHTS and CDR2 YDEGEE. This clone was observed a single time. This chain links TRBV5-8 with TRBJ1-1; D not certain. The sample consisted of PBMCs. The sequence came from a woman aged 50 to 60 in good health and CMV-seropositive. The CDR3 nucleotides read TGTGCCAGCAGCTTAGCCCCCGCGAACACTGAAGCTTTCTTT. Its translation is CASSLAPANTEAFF.